This T cell receptor beta chain was obtained from a study of siplizumab effects on memory and regulatory T cells. Broader study findings: With siplizumab, Treg-derived clones averaged approximately 66% of mappable alloreactive CD4+ clones, versus around 25% in controls.

The protocol was immunoSEQ multiplex PCR, while the TCRdb copy is restricted to in-frame clones and leaves out a portion. The sample holds around 110,000 clones, around 94% seen once. Turning to this clone: What it binds is not known.

Per germline, CDR1 SGHNT and CDR2 YYREEE (reference sequence). With 1 base removed from V and 0 bases from J, the gap between germline ends came to 11 bases. The CDR3 loop spans 15 amino acids. The TCR comes from a human donor in good health. Sequencing was carried out using non-Treg CD4+ T cells sorted from blood. V is TRBV5-4 and J is TRBJ2-7; D not resolved. The CDR3 reads CASSLNTRSSYEQYF. The CDR3 region has the DNA TGTGCCAGCAGCTTGAACACGAGAAGCTCCTACGAGCAGTACTTC.